This TCR beta chain came from a study of shared clonotypes between healthy human individuals. Donors comprised only Caucasian adults living in Nashville, Tennessee. Memory CD4+ cells were the fraction left after CD45RA+ naive selection. This clone was seen once. Trimming cost V 1 base and J 6 bases; bases outside gene matches: 4. In germline, CDR1 is SGHRS, CDR2 YFSETQ. This CDR3 is built from 15 residues. As handled by the study authors: Filtering differed for immunoSEQ, which gave only junction sequences without quality scores. Produced via immunoSEQ multiplex PCR; TCRdb's table is partial and in-frame only. V and J calls and clone size are as listed in that table; D and trimming were resolved from the DNA. This sample carries roughly 2.6 million clones, 85% to 95% of them seen once, and the ten largest clones take roughly 0.15%.

Material for sequencing was naive CD4+ T cells sorted from blood. Subset: CD45RA+ positively selected. The rearrangement uses TRBV5-1 and TRBJ2-2; TRBD2 matches at 9 bases. The clonotype originates from a man aged 18 to 30 in good health. The CDR3 loop is CASSLLREGPGELFF. The CDR3 nucleotides read TGCGCCAGCAGCTTGCTGCGGGAGGGTCCCGGGGAGCTGTTTTTT.